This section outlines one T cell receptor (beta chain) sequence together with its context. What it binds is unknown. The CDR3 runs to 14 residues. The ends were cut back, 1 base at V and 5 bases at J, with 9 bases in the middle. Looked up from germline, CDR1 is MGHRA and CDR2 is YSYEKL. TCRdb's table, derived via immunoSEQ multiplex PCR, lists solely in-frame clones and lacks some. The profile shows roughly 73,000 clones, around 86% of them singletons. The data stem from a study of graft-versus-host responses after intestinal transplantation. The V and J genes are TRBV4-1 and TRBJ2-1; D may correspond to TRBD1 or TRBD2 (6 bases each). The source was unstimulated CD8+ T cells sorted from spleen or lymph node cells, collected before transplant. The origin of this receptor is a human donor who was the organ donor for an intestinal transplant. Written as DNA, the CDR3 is TGCGCCAGCAGCCAAGGACGGGGGCACAATGAGCAGTTCTTC. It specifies CASSQGRGHNEQFF.